This is a list of T cell receptor beta chains from one sample in a study of cytomegalovirus exposure and HLA in healthy donors. Generated by immunoSEQ multiplex PCR, the TCRdb table keeps only in-frame clones and is missing some. The sample carries about 160,000 clones, about 60% recorded once. Specimen: PBMCs. The source is a woman in her sixties or seventies in good health and CMV-seropositive. Both conserved end residues are part of each CDR3. Fields, in order: D gene, V gene, J gene, clone size, CDR3 protein, CDR3 DNA. The D gene is left open where the match is weak. Size is omitted from some rows. Given values are once, few, many or a class for expanded clones.

TRBD1,TRBV6-5,TRBJ2-7,.,CASSPQGAEDEQYF,TGTGCCAGCAGTCCACAGGGGGCAGAGGACGAGCAGTACTTC
.,TRBV6-1,TRBJ2-7,.,CASRSSGDSNEQYF,TGTGCCAGCAGGTCGTCCGGGGATAGCAACGAGCAGTACTTC
.,TRBV7-8,TRBJ2-7,.,CASSIRTGNEQYF,TGTGCCAGCAGCATCCGGACGGGGAACGAGCAGTACTTC
.,TRBV30,TRBJ1-2,.,CAWRVRDNGYTF,TGTGCCTGGAGGGTTCGAGACAACGGCTACACCTTC
TRBD1,TRBV7-9,TRBJ1-5,.,CASSPGQGWDSNQPQHF,TGTGCCAGCAGCCCTGGACAGGGGTGGGATAGCAATCAGCCCCAGCATTTT
TRBD2,TRBV5-1,TRBJ2-3,.,CASSLGLSSGRVTDTQYF,TGCGCCAGCAGCTTGGGTCTTTCTAGCGGGAGGGTAACAGATACGCAGTATTTT
.,TRBV28,TRBJ1-5,.,CASRPGVNQPQHF,TGTGCCAGCAGGCCAGGGGTCAATCAGCCCCAGCATTTT
.,TRBV11-2,TRBJ2-2,.,CASSPRGEVDTGELFF,TGTGCCAGCAGCCCCCGTGGAGAGGTGGACACCGGGGAGCTGTTTTTT
.,TRBV10-3,TRBJ2-7,.,CAISEPGEQYF,TGTGCCATCAGTGAGCCAGGGGAGCAGTACTTC
TRBD1,TRBV7-9,TRBJ2-7,few,CASSQQGVLGDEQYF,TGTGCCAGCAGCCAACAGGGGGTGCTCGGGGACGAGCAGTACTTC
TRBD2,TRBV7-6,TRBJ2-1,.,CASSSLAGVVNEQFF,TGTGCCAGCAGCTCCCTAGCGGGAGTAGTCAATGAGCAGTTCTTC
TRBD1,TRBV27,TRBJ2-3,few,CASTKTGGSTDTQYF,TGTGCCAGCACCAAAACAGGGGGGTCCACAGATACGCAGTATTTT
TRBD1,TRBV6-6,TRBJ1-4,.,CASSLTGGEKLFF,TGTGCCAGCAGCCTGACAGGGGGCGAAAAACTGTTTTTT
TRBD1,TRBV5-1,TRBJ2-5,.,CASSLDGTAETQYF,TGCGCCAGCAGCTTGGACGGGACAGCGGAGACCCAGTACTTC
.,TRBV6-5,TRBJ1-1,.,CASSYSGGRAFF,TGTGCCAGCAGTTACTCGGGGGGGCGAGCTTTCTTT
.,TRBV11-2,TRBJ2-3,.,CASSLRVGRGSDTQYF,TGTGCCAGCAGCTTACGGGTTGGTCGAGGGTCAGATACGCAGTATTTT
TRBD2,TRBV6-1,TRBJ2-7,.,CASSESGRGAYEQYF,TGTGCCAGCAGTGAAAGCGGGAGAGGGGCCTACGAGCAGTACTTC
.,TRBV10-3,TRBJ1-1,.,CATQPASGTEAFF,TGTGCCACGCAACCCGCCTCGGGCACTGAAGCTTTCTTT
TRBD2,TRBV5-4,TRBJ2-1,.,CASSFGLAGGLGNEQFF,TGTGCCAGCAGCTTCGGACTAGCGGGAGGGCTCGGCAATGAGCAGTTCTTC
.,TRBV27,TRBJ2-1,.,CASSSFGGSSYNEQFF,TGTGCCAGCTCCTCCTTTGGGGGGAGCTCCTACAATGAGCAGTTCTTC
.,TRBV19,TRBJ2-1,.,CASSIGGGAGEQFF,TGTGCCAGTAGTATAGGAGGGGGGGCAGGGGAGCAGTTCTTC
TRBD1,TRBV5-4,TRBJ1-1,once,CASSIGTGTPSNTEAFF,TGTGCCAGCAGCATAGGGACAGGAACCCCTTCGAACACTGAAGCTTTCTTT
.,TRBV7-9,TRBJ2-1,.,CASSKLVTSYNEQFF,TGTGCCAGCAGCAAACTAGTAACATCCTACAATGAGCAGTTCTTC
TRBD2,TRBV2,TRBJ2-5,.,CASTQKLTSGSGETQYF,TGTGCCAGCACTCAAAAGTTGACTAGCGGGAGTGGAGAGACCCAGTACTTC
.,TRBV7-8,TRBJ1-5,.,CASRRRSGKDPNQPQHF,TGTGCCAGCAGACGTCGGTCCGGGAAAGACCCCAATCAGCCCCAGCATTTT
TRBD2,TRBV5-1,TRBJ2-1,.,CASSKGLADYNEQFF,TGCGCCAGCAGCAAGGGACTAGCGGACTACAATGAGCAGTTCTTC
.,TRBV28,TRBJ1-1,.,CASTTVNTEAFF,TGTGCCAGCACCACGGTGAACACTGAAGCTTTCTTT
.,TRBV7-2,TRBJ1-5,.,CASSLDRASQPQHF,TGTGCCAGCAGCTTAGACAGGGCTAGTCAGCCCCAGCATTTT
TRBD2,TRBV2,TRBJ2-3,.,CASRKTSGRGDTQYF,TGTGCCAGCAGGAAGACTAGCGGGAGAGGTGATACGCAGTATTTT
.,TRBV2,TRBJ1-4,.,CASSDLTVAEKLFF,TGTGCCAGCAGTGACCTGACAGTCGCTGAAAAACTGTTTTTT
.,TRBV19,TRBJ1-5,.,CASSIGGGRDQPQHF,TGTGCCAGTAGTATAGGAGGGGGTAGGGATCAGCCCCAGCATTTT
TRBD2,TRBV4-1,TRBJ2-2,few,CASSQEAGGYTGELFF,TGCGCCAGCAGCCAAGAGGCGGGAGGATACACCGGGGAGCTGTTTTTT
TRBD2,TRBV5-1,TRBJ2-5,.,CASSLSRLAGAETQYF,TGCGCCAGCAGCTTGTCCAGACTAGCGGGAGCAGAGACCCAGTACTTC
TRBD1,TRBV15,TRBJ2-1,.,CATSMGQGANEQFF,TGTGCCACCAGCATGGGACAGGGGGCGAATGAGCAGTTCTTC
TRBD1,TRBV7-9,TRBJ2-5,few,CASSSIRQGQETQYF,TGTGCCAGCAGCTCCATCCGACAGGGTCAAGAGACCCAGTACTTC
TRBD2,TRBV5-6,TRBJ2-5,.,CASSILAGVPETQYF,TGTGCCAGCAGCATACTAGCGGGAGTACCCGAGACCCAGTACTTC
.,TRBV28,TRBJ2-7,.,CASSLTSSREQYF,TGTGCCAGCAGTTTAACTAGTAGTCGCGAGCAGTACTTC